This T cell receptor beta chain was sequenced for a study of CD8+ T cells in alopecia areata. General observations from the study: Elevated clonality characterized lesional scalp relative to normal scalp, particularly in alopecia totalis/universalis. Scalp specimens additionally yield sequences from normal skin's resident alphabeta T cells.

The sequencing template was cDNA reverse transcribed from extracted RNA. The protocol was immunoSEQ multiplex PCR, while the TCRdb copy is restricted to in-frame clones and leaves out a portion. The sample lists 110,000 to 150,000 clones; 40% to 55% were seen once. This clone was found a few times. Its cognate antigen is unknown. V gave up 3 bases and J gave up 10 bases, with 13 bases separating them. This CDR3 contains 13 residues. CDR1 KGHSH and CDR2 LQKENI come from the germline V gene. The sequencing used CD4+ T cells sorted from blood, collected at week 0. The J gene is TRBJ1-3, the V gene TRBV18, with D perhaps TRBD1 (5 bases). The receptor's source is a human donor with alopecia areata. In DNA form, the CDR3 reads TGTGCCAGCTCACCGGGACCGCAGGGAACCATATATTTT. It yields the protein CASSPGPQGTIYF.